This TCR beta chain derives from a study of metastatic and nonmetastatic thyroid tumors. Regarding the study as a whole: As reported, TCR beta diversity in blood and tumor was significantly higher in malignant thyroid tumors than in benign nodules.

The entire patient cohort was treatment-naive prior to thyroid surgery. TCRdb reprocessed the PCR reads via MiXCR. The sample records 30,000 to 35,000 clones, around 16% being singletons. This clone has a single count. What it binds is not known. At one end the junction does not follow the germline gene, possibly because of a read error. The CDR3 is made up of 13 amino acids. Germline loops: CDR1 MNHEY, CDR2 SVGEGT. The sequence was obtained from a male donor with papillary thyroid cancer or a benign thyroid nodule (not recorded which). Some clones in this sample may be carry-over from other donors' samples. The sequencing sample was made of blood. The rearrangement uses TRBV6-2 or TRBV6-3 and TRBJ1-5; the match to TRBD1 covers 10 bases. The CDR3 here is CDSSRTGGQPHHF. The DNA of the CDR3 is TGTGACAGCAGCAGGACAGGGGGTCAGCCCCATCATTTT.